This T cell receptor beta chain was sequenced during a study of neoadjuvant nivolumab and ipilimumab in lung cancer (dated by TCRdb to about 2020). Notes on the research overall: In the NEOSTAR trial, nivolumab was administered intravenously at 3 mg/kg on days 1, 15 and 29, and the combination arm also received ipilimumab 1 mg/kg on day 1 only. The primary trial endpoint was the major pathologic response (MPR) rate in the intention-to-treat population in each study arm. Of the approximately 43 patients with operable NSCLC treated in the trial, 23 were randomized to nivolumab monotherapy and roughly 20 to nivolumab plus ipilimumab. The study compared TCR repertoires in pretherapy (baseline) peripheral blood with TCR repertoires in tumors resected at surgery after neoadjuvant immune checkpoint blockade. Matched pretherapy and resected tumor pairs were analyzed for seven patients: four treated with nivolumab and three with nivolumab plus ipilimumab.

Libraries were built with the immunoSEQ multiplex PCR assay. The paper's processing steps were these. Repertoires were summarized in terms of richness and clonality, and significantly expanded and contracted clones between pre- and post-therapy samples were identified. The clones in this table, taken by TCRdb from immuneACCESS, are in-frame only. Not every clone is retained; where verified, under half of the shortfall comes from an unresolved V gene, and the cause of the rest is unknown. The V and J calls and clone size are taken from that table; D and trimming were inferred from the DNA. The sample yields roughly 49,000 clones; roughly 89% were counted once. Of the sample, more than 3% is held by the ten largest clones. Comment on this clone: Its antigen is unknown. No clone much larger than this one lies a single base away; base qualities are absent.

Points the paper makes about the study in general: A positive correlation was observed between pretherapy blood TCR richness and richness in tumors resected after neoadjuvant therapy (Spearman R = 0.82). Tumor T-cell richness and clonality rose from pretherapy to surgery in three of three dual-therapy tumors but in only two of four nivolumab-treated tumors. A small number of samples underwent TCR sequencing. TCR richness and clonality were greater in resected tumors than in tumor-adjacent uninvolved lung, and increases were seen in more dual-therapy-treated tumors. No significant correlation was found between TCR clonality and pathologic tumor regression, and only one major-pathologic-response sample was available for the clonality analysis.

The time point tag for this specimen amounts to: pretherapy, before neoadjuvant immune checkpoint inhibitors. The samples were obtained from NEOSTAR, a phase 2 randomized trial that tested neoadjuvant nivolumab or nivolumab plus ipilimumab, followed by surgery, in operable NSCLC. CDR1 and CDR2 (KGHSH, LQKENI) derive from the germline V gene. The cysteine opens and the phenylalanine closes a CDR3 of 15 amino acids. CDR3 DNA is the only sequence kept; it has 45 bases, read in frame from the first base. Trimming accounts for 4 bases at V and 5 bases at J, while the number of junction bases matched to no gene is 8.

The sample was blood, taken before neoadjuvant nivolumab, alone or with ipilimumab. The sequence is built from TRBV18 and TRBJ2-5, with TRBD1 identical over 9 junction bases. The receptor was derived from an adult with non-small cell lung cancer. Some clones in this sample may be carry-over from other donors' samples. The DNA sequence is as follows: TGTGCCAGCTCACATCGGACAGGGGTGGGGGAGACCCAGTACTTC. It translates to CASSHRTGVGETQYF.